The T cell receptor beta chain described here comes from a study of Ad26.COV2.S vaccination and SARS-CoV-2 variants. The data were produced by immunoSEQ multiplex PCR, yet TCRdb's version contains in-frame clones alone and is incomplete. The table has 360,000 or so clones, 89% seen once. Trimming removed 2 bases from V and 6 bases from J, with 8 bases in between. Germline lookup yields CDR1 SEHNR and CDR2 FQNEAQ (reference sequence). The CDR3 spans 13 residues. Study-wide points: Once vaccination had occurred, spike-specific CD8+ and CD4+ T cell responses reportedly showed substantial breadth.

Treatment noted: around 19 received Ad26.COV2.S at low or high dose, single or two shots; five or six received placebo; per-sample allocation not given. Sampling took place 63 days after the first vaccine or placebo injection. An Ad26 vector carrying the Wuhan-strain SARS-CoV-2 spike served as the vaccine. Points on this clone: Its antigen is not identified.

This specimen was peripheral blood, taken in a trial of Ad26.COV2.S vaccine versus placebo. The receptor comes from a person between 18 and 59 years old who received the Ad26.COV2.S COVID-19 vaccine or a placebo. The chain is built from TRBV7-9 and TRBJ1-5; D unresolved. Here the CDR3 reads CASSLSVSQPQHF. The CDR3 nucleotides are TGTGCCAGCAGCTTATCCGTGAGTCAGCCCCAGCATTTT.